The 20 T cell receptor beta chains in this list originate from one sample, sequenced in a study of cytomegalovirus exposure and HLA in healthy donors. The study ran its PCR with 60 Vbeta and 13 Jbeta primers. TCRdb's table, derived via immunoSEQ multiplex PCR, lists solely in-frame clones and lacks some. The sample includes 100,000 or so clones, over 65% seen only once; the top ten take about 4.6%. Specimen: PBMCs. The receptors here all came from a middle-aged woman in good health and CMV-seropositive.

The J gene is TRBJ2-5, the V gene TRBV7-9; 7 bases are a match to TRBD1. The CDR3 runs to 15 residues. The trim removed 2 bases at V and 12 bases at J, leaving 15 bases unmatched. The germline V gene encodes CDR1 SEHNR and CDR2 FQNEAQ (reference sequence). This chain's CDR3 is CASSLFVTGRGREYF. DNA for the CDR3: TGTGCCAGCAGCTTATTCGTGACAGGGCGCGGAAGAGAGTACTTC.

The chain links TRBV7-6 to TRBJ1-1; TRBD1 agrees at 7 bases. V lost 1 base and J lost 3; bases outside the gene matches: 14. The CDR3 runs to 18 residues. CDR1 is SGHVS, CDR2 FNYEAQ, per germline. The CDR3 loop is CASSLDTGESWRDTEAFF. The CDR3 DNA is TGTGCCAGCAGCTTAGATACAGGGGAAAGTTGGCGGGACACTGAAGCTTTCTTT.

This chain connects TRBV11-3 to TRBJ2-7; possible D gene TRBD1, 6 bases. Trimming left V 5 bases short and J 4 bases short, with 18 bases between. The CDR3 spans 15 residues. Germline CDR1 is SGHNT and CDR2 is YENEEA. In DNA, the CDR3 is TGTGCCAGCAGCCCCGAGGGACATCCACCTTACGAGCAGTACTTC. Translation gives CASSPEGHPPYEQYF.

The chain couples TRBV29-1 to TRBJ2-2; 7 bases agree with TRBD2. Germline V CDR1 and CDR2: SQVTM, ANQGSEA. This CDR3 comprises 15 residues. V shed 6 bases and J 6 bases; nucleotides not matched to a gene: 13. The CDR3 DNA sequence: TGCAGCGTCCGGGGTCAGGGAGGGAGATCCGGGGAGCTGTTTTTT. Translating gives CSVRGQGGRSGELFF.

The V and J genes are TRBV2 and TRBJ2-5, with 12 bases that match TRBD2. V lost 5 bases and J lost 5; bases outside the gene matches: 6. Germline V gives CDR1 SNHLY, CDR2 FYNNEI. The CDR3 runs 15 residues. CDR3: CASSLLAGGGETQYF. DNA for the CDR3: TGTGCCAGCAGTCTTCTAGCGGGAGGGGGGGAGACCCAGTACTTC.

The CDR3 DNA is TGTGCCACCAGCAGAAGACAGATGTACCAAGAGACCCAGTACTTC. As protein: CATSRRQMYQETQYF. The chain links TRBV15 to TRBJ2-5, with a tentative D call TRBD1 (5 bases). V lost 2 bases to trimming and J lost 0 bases, with 10 bases between them. This CDR3 has 15 amino acids. Per the germline V gene, CDR1 is LNHNV and CDR2 is YYDKDF (reference sequence).

The CDR3 DNA reads TGTGCCAGTAGCTTTTCCGATACGCAGTATTTT. Protein product: CASSFSDTQYF. The V call is TRBV19, the J call TRBJ2-3; D ambiguous. The V gene's germline CDR1 is LNHDA and CDR2 SQIVND (reference sequence). V was cut by 6 bases and J by 6 bases, with 7 bases left in between. The CDR3 runs 11 residues.

The chain links TRBV9 to TRBJ2-3, with D possibly TRBD1 on 6 matching bases. The CDR3 totals 13 residues. Germline V gives CDR1 SGDLS, CDR2 YYNGEE. With 5 bases removed from V and 2 bases from J, the gap between germline ends came to 9 bases. The CDR3 bases are TGTGCCAGCAGAGGGGGAACCACAGATACGCAGTATTTT. This codes for CASRGGTTDTQYF. The full variable domain, rest sourced from reference TRBV9 and TRBJ2-3, is DSGVTQTPKHLITATGQRVTLRCSPRSGDLSVYWYQQSLDQGLQFLIQYYNGEERAKGNILERFSAQQFPDLHSELNLSSLELGDSALYFCASRGGTTDTQYFGPGTRLTVL.

This rearrangement joins TRBV2 to TRBJ2-5; 8 bases map to TRBD1. There are 14 residues in the CDR3. Per germline, CDR1 SNHLY and CDR2 FYNNEI. V was pared by 1 base and J by 4 bases, with 2 bases of the junction left unmatched. The DNA of the CDR3 is TGTGCCAGCAGTGAAGATCAGGGGGCAGAGACCCAGTACTTC. Residues: CASSEDQGAETQYF. Looking up the rest from reference TRBV2 and TRBJ2-5 gives the full variable domain: EPEVTQTPSHQVTQMGQEVILRCVPISNHLYFYWYRQILGQKVEFLVSFYNNEISEKSEIFDDQFSVERPDGSNFTLKIRSTKLEDSAMYFCASSEDQGAETQYFGPGTRLLVL.

The chain joins TRBV27 to TRBJ2-1; TRBD2 aligns across 11 bases. V lost 5 bases, J lost 8 bases, and 8 bases stayed unmatched. The CDR3 contains 15 residues. CDR1 MNHEY and CDR2 SMNVEV come from the germline V gene (reference sequence). CDR3 nucleotides: TGTGCCAGCAGTATAAGGCTAGCGGGAGGATATGAGCAGTTCTTC. Translating gives CASSIRLAGGYEQFF.

On this clone: Germline is not matched at one junction end, which may reflect a read error. The J gene is TRBJ2-7, the V gene TRBV27; TRBD2 agrees at 7 bases. The germline CDR1 and CDR2 sequences are MNHEY and SMNVEV (reference sequence). This CDR3 is 12 amino acids long. The CDR3 DNA sequence: TGTGCCAGCAGTAGCGGGACCTACGGGCAGTACTTC. It is translated as CASSSGTYGQYF.

The CDR3: CASSVGSSENIQYF. The CDR3 DNA sequence: TGTGCCAGCAGCGTAGGGTCTAGCGAAAACATTCAGTACTTC. The genes are TRBV9 and TRBJ2-4; D possibly corresponds to TRBD2 (6 bases). Germline CDR1 and CDR2: SGDLS and YYNGEE. Deletions cut 0 bases from V and 5 bases from J, with 9 bases between. This CDR3 is 14 amino acids long.

This clone came up once. The chain combines TRBV7-8 with TRBJ1-2, with D possibly matching TRBD1 (5 bases). Trimming left V 1 base short and J 3 bases short, with 12 bases between. CDR3 length: 15 amino acids. Germline values: CDR1 SGHVS, CDR2 FQNEAQ. CDR3 amino acids: CASSLGGTADYGYTF. CDR3 bases: TGTGCCAGCAGCTTAGGCGGGACGGCCGACTATGGCTACACCTTC.

V usage is TRBV21-1 and J usage is TRBJ2-7; the tabulated D call, TRBD1, remains unverified against the DNA. TRBV21-1 is deemed a pseudogene. The CDR3 sequence is 13 residues long. The CDR3 region has the DNA TGTGCCAGCAGAGGGACAGGGGGCTACGAGCAGTACTTC. Translated: CASRGTGGYEQYF.

V gene TRBV18 combines with J gene TRBJ1-2, with 9 nucleotides matching TRBD1. Germline trimming cut 1 base from V and 5 bases from J; bases unmatched to any gene: 2. The CDR3 length is 14 residues. Germline CDR1 reads KGHSH; CDR2 reads LQKENI. The CDR3 DNA reads as TGTGCCAGCTCACCACGGACAGGGGTTTATGGCTACACCTTC. Residues: CASSPRTGVYGYTF.

The J gene is TRBJ2-1, the V gene TRBV13, with D maybe TRBD1 (7 bases). The V gene's germline CDR1 is PRHDT and CDR2 FYEKMQ (reference sequence). This CDR3 contains 17 residues. Trimming stripped 5 bases from V and 7 bases from J, with 24 bases between. The CDR3 protein is CASSGGGGAPLMNEQFF. The CDR3 nucleotides read TGTGCCAGCAGCGGAGGGGGCGGCGCCCCGTTAATGAATGAGCAGTTCTTC.

This chain links TRBV5-1 with TRBJ2-1; the match to TRBD2 covers 13 bases. This CDR3 region has 16 residues. The germline V gene has CDR1 SGHRS and CDR2 YFSETQ. J lost 1 base, V lost 4 bases, and 2 bases had no gene match. The DNA of the CDR3 is TGCGCCAGCAGCCCGGGACTAGCGGGATCCTACAATGAGCAGTTCTTC. The encoded protein is CASSPGLAGSYNEQFF.

In the case of this clone: The same CDR3 arises from other DNA sequences in this sample as well. The chain links TRBV19 to TRBJ1-1; no reliable D call. The germline V and J ends were trimmed by 3 bases and 1 base, with 12 bases remaining between them. This CDR3 contains 15 residues. Germline values: CDR1 LNHDA, CDR2 SQIVND (reference sequence). The CDR3 DNA reads as TGTGCCAGTAGTATGGCAGGCAGAACGAACACTGAAGCTTTCTTT. Amino acids: CASSMAGRTNTEAFF.

The V gene is TRBV27, the J gene TRBJ2-7, with 11 bases fitting TRBD1. The germline gives CDR1 MNHEY, CDR2 SMNVEV (reference sequence). With V trimmed by 5 bases and J by 3 bases, 6 bases remained unmatched. The CDR3 sequence is 15 residues long. The CDR3 DNA follows: TGTGCCAGCAGTCTGACCGGGACAGGGGGCTACGAGCAGTACTTC. Its protein is CASSLTGTGGYEQYF.

The table lists this clone with a count of one. The genes are TRBV19 and TRBJ2-7; TRBD2 aligns across 7 bases. Trimming took 10 bases from V and 6 from J; bases not matched to a gene: 15. The CDR3 is made up of 14 amino acids. Per germline, CDR1 LNHDA and CDR2 SQIVND (reference sequence). CDR3 nucleotides: TGTGCCACCTCATCCGGGACCACGGGGGGCGAGCAGTACTTC. Translating gives CATSSGTTGGEQYF.